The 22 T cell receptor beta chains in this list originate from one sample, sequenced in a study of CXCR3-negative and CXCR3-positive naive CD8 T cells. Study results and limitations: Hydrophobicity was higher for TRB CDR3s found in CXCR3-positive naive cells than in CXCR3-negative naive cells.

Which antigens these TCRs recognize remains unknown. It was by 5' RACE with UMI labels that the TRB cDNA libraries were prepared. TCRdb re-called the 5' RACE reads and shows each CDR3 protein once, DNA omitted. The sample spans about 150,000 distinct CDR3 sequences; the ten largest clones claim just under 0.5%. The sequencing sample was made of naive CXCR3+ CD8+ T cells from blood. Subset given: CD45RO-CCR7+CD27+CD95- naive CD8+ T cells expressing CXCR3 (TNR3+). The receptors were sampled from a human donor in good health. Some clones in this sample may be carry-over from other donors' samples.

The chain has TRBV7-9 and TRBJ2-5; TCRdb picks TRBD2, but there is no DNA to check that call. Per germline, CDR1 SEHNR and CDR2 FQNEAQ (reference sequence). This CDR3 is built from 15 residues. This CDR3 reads CASSLGWEGQETQYF.

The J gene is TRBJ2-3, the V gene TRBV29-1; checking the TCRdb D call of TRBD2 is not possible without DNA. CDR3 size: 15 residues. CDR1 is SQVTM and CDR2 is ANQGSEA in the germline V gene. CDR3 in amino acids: CSVETSGSSADTQYF.

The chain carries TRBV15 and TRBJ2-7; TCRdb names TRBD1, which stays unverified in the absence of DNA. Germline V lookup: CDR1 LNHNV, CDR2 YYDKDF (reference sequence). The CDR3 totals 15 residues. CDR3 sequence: CATSRDHQGPNEQYF.

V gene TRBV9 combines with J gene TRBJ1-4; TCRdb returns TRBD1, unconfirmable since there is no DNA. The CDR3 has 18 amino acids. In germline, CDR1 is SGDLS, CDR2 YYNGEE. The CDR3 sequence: CASSQSFWGGPTNEKLFF.

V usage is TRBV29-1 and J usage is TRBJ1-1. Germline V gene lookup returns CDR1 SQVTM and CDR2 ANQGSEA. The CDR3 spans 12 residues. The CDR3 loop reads CSVERGVTEAFF.

CDR3 region: CSVEVEGAAEQYF. The V and J genes are TRBV29-1 and TRBJ2-7; TCRdb indicates TRBD1, and absent DNA this call remains unverified. This CDR3 is 13 amino acids long. CDR1 is SQVTM, CDR2 ANQGSEA, per germline.

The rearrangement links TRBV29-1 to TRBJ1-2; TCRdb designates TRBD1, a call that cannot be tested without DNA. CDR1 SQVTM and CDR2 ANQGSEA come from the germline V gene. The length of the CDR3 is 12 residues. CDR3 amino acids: CSVGRGDYGYTF.

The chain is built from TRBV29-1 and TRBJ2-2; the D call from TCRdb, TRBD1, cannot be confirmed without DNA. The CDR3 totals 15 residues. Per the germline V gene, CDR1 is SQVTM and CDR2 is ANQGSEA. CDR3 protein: CSVEVTGRVTRELFF.

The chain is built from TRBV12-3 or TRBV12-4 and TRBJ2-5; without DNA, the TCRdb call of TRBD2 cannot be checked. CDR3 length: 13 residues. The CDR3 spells CASMDGSQETQYF.

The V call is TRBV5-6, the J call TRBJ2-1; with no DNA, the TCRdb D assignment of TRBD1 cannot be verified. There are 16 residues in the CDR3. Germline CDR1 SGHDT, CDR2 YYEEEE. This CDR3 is CASSFLSGTARNEQFF.

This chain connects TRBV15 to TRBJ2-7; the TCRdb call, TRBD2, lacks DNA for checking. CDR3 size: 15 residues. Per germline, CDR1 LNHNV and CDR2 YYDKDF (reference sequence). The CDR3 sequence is CATSRGTSGFYEQYF.

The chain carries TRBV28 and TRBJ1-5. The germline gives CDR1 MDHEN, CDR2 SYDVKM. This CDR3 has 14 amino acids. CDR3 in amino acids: CASEGRTSNQPQHF.

The CDR3 region is CASSPSGGGNQPQHF. This chain joins TRBV7-2 and TRBJ1-5; TCRdb proposes TRBD1, but this gene call is untestable without DNA. CDR1 and CDR2 (germline): SGHTA, FQGNSA. CDR3 length: 15 residues. Full variable domain (rest looked up from reference TRBV7-2 and TRBJ1-5): GAGVSQSPSNKVTEKGKDVELRCDPISGHTALYWYRQSLGQGLEFLIYFQGNSAPDKSGLPSDRFSAERTGGSVSTLTIQRTQQEDSAVYLCASSPSGGGNQPQHFGDGTRLSIL.

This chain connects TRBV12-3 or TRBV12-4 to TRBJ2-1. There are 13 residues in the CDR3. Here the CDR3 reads CASSLASVAEQFF.

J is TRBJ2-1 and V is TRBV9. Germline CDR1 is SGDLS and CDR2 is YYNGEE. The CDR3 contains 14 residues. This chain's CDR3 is CASSDDIDAYEQFF.

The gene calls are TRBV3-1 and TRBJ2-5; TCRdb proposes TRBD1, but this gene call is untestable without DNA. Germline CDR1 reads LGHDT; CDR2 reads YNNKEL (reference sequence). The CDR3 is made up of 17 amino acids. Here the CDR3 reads CASSQHPRLGEGETQYF.

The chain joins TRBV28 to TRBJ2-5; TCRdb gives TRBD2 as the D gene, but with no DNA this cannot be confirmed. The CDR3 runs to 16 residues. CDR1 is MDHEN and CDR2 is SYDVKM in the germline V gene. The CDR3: CASSLQGGSGEETQYF.

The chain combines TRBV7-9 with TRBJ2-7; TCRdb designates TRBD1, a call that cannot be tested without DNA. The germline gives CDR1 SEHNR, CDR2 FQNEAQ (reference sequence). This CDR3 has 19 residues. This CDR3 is CASSTQPGQEINQNYEQYF.

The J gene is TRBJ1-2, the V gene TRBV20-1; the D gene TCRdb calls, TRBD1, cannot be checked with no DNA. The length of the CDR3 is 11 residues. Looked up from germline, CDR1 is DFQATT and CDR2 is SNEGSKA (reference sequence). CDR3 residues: CSARVRGGYTF.

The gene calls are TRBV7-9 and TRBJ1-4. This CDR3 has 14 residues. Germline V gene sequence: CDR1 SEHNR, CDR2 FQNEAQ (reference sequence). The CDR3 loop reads CASSLEDYNEKLFF.

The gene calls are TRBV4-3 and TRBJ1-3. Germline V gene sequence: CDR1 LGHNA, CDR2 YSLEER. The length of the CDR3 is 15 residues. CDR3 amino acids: CASSHEGSSGNTIYF.

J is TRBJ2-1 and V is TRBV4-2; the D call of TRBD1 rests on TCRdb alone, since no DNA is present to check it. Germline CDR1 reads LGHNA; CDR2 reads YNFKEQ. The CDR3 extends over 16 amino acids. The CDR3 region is CASSLFTGTEPNEQFF.